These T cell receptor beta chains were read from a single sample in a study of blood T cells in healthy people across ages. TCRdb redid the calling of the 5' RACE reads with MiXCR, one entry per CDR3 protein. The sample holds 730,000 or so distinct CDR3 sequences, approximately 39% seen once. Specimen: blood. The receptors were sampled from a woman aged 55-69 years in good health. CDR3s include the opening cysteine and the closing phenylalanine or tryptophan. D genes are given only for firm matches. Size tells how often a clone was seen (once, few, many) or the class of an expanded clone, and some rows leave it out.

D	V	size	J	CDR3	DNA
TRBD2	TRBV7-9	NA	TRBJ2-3	CASSFGTSGRGMTDTQYF	TGTGCCAGCAGTTTCGGGACTAGCGGGAGGGGAATGACAGATACGCAGTATTTT
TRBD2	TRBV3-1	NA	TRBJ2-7	CASSQGGTSGPPSYEQYF	TGTGCCAGCAGCCAAGGTGGGACTAGCGGGCCCCCCTCCTACGAGCAGTACTTC
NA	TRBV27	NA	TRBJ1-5	CASRTDPNQPQHF	TGTGCCAGCAGGACCGACCCGAATCAGCCCCAGCATTTT
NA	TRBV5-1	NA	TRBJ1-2	CASSLEGGPTAYGYTF	TGCGCCAGCAGCTTGGAGGGGGGTCCCACGGCCTATGGCTACACCTTC
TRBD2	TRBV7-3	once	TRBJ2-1	CASSRGLAGGQDEQFF	TGTGCCAGCAGCCGGGGGCTAGCGGGGGGGCAGGATGAGCAGTTCTTC
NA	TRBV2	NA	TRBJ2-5	CASRETQYF	TGTGCCAGCCGGGAGACCCAGTACTTC
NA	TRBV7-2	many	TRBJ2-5	CASSLGSVASETQYF	TGTGCCAGCAGCTTAGGGAGCGTCGCATCGGAGACCCAGTACTTC
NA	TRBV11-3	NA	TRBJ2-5	CASSSNSGETQYF	TGTGCCAGCAGCTCAAATAGCGGAGAGACCCAGTACTTC
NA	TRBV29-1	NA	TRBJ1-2	CSAGRVNYGYTF	TGCAGCGCTGGGCGGGTGAACTATGGCTACACCTTC
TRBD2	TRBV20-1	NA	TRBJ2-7	CSARETAGSSGRSHYEQYF	TGCAGTGCTAGAGAGACAGCGGGATCTAGCGGGAGGTCCCACTACGAGCAGTACTTC
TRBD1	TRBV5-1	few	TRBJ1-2	CASSLTQRQGGNYGYTF	TGCGCCAGCAGCTTAACTCAAAGACAGGGAGGGAACTATGGCTACACCTTC
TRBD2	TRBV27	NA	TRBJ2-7	CASSQGLAVVLSSYEQYF	TGTGCCAGCAGTCAGGGACTAGCGGTGGTCCTAAGCTCCTACGAGCAGTACTTC
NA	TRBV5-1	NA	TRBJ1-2	CASRLRAGEDGYTF	TGCGCCAGCAGATTGCGGGCAGGGGAGGATGGCTACACCTTC
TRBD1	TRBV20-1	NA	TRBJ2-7	CSADTGQGSWVSYEQYF	TGCAGTGCCGATACGGGACAGGGGTCCTGGGTCTCCTACGAGCAGTACTTC
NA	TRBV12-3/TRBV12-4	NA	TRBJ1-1	CASSFVMRDTEAFF	TGTGCCAGCAGTTTCGTAATGCGGGACACTGAAGCTTTCTTT
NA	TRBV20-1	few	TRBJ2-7	CSARGWGRYEQYF	TGCAGTGCTAGAGGATGGGGGAGGTACGAGCAGTACTTC
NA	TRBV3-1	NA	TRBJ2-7	CASSQLDRRAYEQYF	TGTGCCAGCAGCCAACTGGACCGAAGAGCCTACGAGCAGTACTTC
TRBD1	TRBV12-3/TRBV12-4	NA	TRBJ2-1	CASSLEGTAYNEQFF	TGTGCCAGCAGTTTAGAGGGGACAGCTTACAATGAGCAGTTCTTC
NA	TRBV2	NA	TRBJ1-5	CASKPGPSNQPQHF	TGTGCCAGCAAACCGGGGCCGAGCAATCAGCCCCAGCATTTT
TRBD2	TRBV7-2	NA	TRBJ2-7	CASSLVAGESYEQYF	TGTGCCAGCAGCTTAGTTGCGGGGGAATCCTACGAGCAGTACTTC
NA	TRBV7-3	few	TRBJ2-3	CASSLEKLDTQYF	TGTGCCAGCAGCTTGGAAAAATTGGATACGCAGTATTTT
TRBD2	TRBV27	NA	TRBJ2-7	CASSSSWGTRRYEQYF	TGTGCCAGCAGTTCCTCATGGGGGACTAGAAGATACGAGCAGTACTTC
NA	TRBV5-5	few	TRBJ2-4	CASSLDGGLAKNIQYF	TGTGCCAGCAGCTTGGACGGAGGTCTAGCCAAAAACATTCAGTACTTC
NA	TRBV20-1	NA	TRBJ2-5	CSARTPGLETQYF	TGCAGTGCTAGGACTCCCGGTTTAGAGACCCAGTACTTC
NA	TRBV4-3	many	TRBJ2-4	CASSQGPPRDGKNIQYF	TGCGCCAGCAGCCAAGGGCCTCCGCGGGATGGCAAAAACATTCAGTACTTC
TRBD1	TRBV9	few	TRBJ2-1	CASSPTYRTGIYNEQFF	TGTGCCAGCAGCCCCACGTACCGGACAGGGATCTACAATGAGCAGTTCTTC
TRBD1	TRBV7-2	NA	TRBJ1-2	CASSSGQGLSYGYTF	TGTGCCAGCAGCTCGGGACAGGGGTTGTCCTATGGCTACACCTTC
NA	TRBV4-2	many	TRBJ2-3	CASSQDRGITDTQYF	TGTGCCAGCAGCCAAGATCGGGGAATCACAGATACGCAGTATTTT
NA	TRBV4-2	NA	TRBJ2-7	CASSQVADYEQYF	TGTGCCAGCAGCCAAGTGGCCGACTACGAGCAGTACTTC
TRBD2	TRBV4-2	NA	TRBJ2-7	CASSQVSSGVYEQYF	TGTGCCAGCAGCCAAGTCTCTAGCGGGGTTTACGAGCAGTACTTC
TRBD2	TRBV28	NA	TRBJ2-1	CASSFAGGMYNEQFF	TGTGCCAGCAGCTTCGCCGGGGGGATGTACAATGAGCAGTTCTTC
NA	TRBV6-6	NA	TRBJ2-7	CASTRGGKSYEQYF	TGTGCCAGCACCAGGGGGGGCAAGTCCTACGAGCAGTACTTC
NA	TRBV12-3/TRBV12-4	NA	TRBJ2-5	CASREGLPGETQYF	TGTGCCAGCAGGGAGGGCCTTCCGGGAGAGACCCAGTACTTC
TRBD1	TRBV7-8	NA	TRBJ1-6	CASRPTGIGSPLHF	TGTGCCAGCAGACCGACAGGGATTGGCTCACCCCTCCACTTT
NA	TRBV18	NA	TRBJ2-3	CVSSPGRATDTQYF	TGTGTCAGCTCACCGGGCAGGGCGACAGATACGCAGTATTTT
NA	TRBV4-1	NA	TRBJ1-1	CASSQDEGAYTEAFF	TGCGCCAGCAGCCAAGACGAGGGCGCGTACACTGAAGCTTTCTTT
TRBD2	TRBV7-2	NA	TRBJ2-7	CASSPGTSGGFYEQYF	TGTGCCAGCAGCCCCGGGACTAGCGGGGGGTTCTACGAGCAGTACTTC
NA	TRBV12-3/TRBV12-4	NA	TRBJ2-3	CASRALNVVADTQYF	TGTGCCAGCAGGGCGCTGAATGTAGTTGCAGATACGCAGTATTTT
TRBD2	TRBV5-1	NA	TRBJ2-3	CASSFLGASGSTDTQYF	TGCGCCAGCAGCTTCCTCGGGGCTAGCGGTAGCACAGATACGCAGTATTTT
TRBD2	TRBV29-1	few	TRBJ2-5	CSVADSGRAGRETQYF	TGCAGCGTTGCGGATTCGGGACGAGCGGGGAGAGAGACCCAGTACTTC
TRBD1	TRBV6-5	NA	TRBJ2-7	CASSYGTGSTYEQYF	TGTGCCAGCAGTTACGGGACAGGCTCAACCTACGAGCAGTACTTC
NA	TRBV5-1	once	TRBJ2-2	CASSASTGLGELFF	TGCGCCAGCAGCGCGAGTACAGGGCTCGGGGAGCTGTTTTTT
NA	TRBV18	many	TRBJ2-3	CASSPGDTQYF	TGTGCCAGCAGCCCCGGAGATACGCAGTATTTT
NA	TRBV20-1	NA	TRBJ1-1	CSAPLDTEAFF	TGCAGTGCCCCCCTGGACACTGAAGCTTTCTTT
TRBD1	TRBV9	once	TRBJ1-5	CASSSGQGYGQPQHF	TGTGCCAGCAGCTCGGGACAGGGGTACGGTCAGCCCCAGCATTTT